This record looks at one T cell receptor beta chain sequence and its context. Only in-frame clones appear in the TCRdb table, and some are missing; sequencing was by immunoSEQ multiplex PCR. There are about 170,000 clones in the sample; about four fifths occur only once, and around 3.6% lies in the top ten. This sample was included in a study of blood T cell repertoires in COVID-19. At the level of the study: The origin of the acute and convalescent COVID-19 samples was the United States, Italy and Spain.

Trimming cost V 7 bases and J 7 bases, with 10 bases left between them. Looked up from germline, CDR1 is MGHDK and CDR2 is SYGVNS. This CDR3 is built from 11 residues. Source material: PBMCs or T cells enriched from blood (not recorded which). This receptor was identified in a woman aged 45-65 years in a cohort exposed to, infected with or recovered from COVID-19 (not recorded which). This chain links TRBV25-1 with TRBJ1-1; the D gene is possibly TRBD1 (5 bases). The CDR3 here is CASTRQGEAFF. The CDR3 nucleotides read TGTGCCAGCACTCGGCAGGGTGAAGCTTTCTTT. Supplemented by reference TRBV25-1 and TRBJ1-1, the full variable domain reads EADIYQTPRYLVIGTGKKITLECSQTMGHDKMYWYQQDPGMELHLIHYSYGVNSTEKGDLSSESTVSRIRTEHFPLTLESARPSHTSQYLCASTRQGEAFFGQGTRLTVV.